Following are 17 T cell receptor beta chains from one sample sequenced in a study of CD8 T cells in ankylosing spondylitis. Each CDR3 protein is one row after TCRdb ran MiXCR on the 5' RACE reads. The sample yields about 310,000 distinct CDR3 sequences, about 20% seen once. The sequencing input was blood, either unsorted or a sorted T cell fraction (not recorded which). The source of these receptors is a female donor with ankylosing spondylitis or in good health (not recorded which).

There are a few counts of this clonotype. This chain's CDR3 is CASSLGSVSPDYGYTF. As DNA, the CDR3 is TGTGCCAGCAGCTTAGGGTCGGTCAGTCCGGACTATGGCTACACCTTC. This rearrangement joins TRBV7-6 to TRBJ1-2; no clear D gene. The germline CDR1 and CDR2 sequences are SGHVS and FNYEAQ. This CDR3 is built from 16 residues. The ends were cut back, 1 base at V and 3 bases at J, with 15 bases in the middle.

This clonotype came up a few times. The chain links TRBV19 to TRBJ2-1; D is unclear. V was cut by 6 bases and J by 7 bases, with 13 bases left in between. The CDR3 loop spans 13 amino acids. CDR1 and CDR2 (germline): LNHDA, SQIVND (reference sequence). CDR3 sequence: CASRPTLENEQFF. CDR3 DNA sequence: TGTGCCAGTAGGCCGACCTTGGAGAATGAGCAGTTCTTC.

This clonotype appeared a few times. This chain joins TRBV28 and TRBJ1-4; D unclear. This CDR3 is built from 14 residues. V was trimmed by 4 bases and J by 3 bases, leaving 9 bases between them. Germline V gene data show CDR1 as MDHEN and CDR2 as SYDVKM. CDR3 residues: CASSSEAPNEKLFF. As DNA, the CDR3 is TGTGCCAGCAGTTCAGAGGCCCCTAATGAAAAACTGTTTTTT.

This rearrangement joins TRBV6-1 to TRBJ1-2; TRBD1 matches at 12 bases. Germline loops: CDR1 MNHNS, CDR2 SASEGT. The CDR3 loop spans 15 amino acids. The V gene end was trimmed by 6 bases and the J gene end by 6 bases; junction bases not matched to a gene: 8. The CDR3 is CASRMGTGGIDGYTF. The CDR3 DNA is TGTGCCAGCAGGATGGGGACAGGGGGCATCGATGGCTACACCTTC.

Only a few counts were recorded for this clonotype. A read error may account for a junction end that differs from germline. This chain uses TRBV2 with TRBJ2-3; 8 bases are a match to TRBD2. The CDR3 contains 15 residues. Germline V gene lookup returns CDR1 SNHLY and CDR2 FYNNEI. The CDR3 loop is CASREGLAGADTQYF. CDR3 nucleotide sequence: TGTGCCAGCAGAGAAGGACTAGCTGGCGCAGATACGCAGTATTTT.

The chain has TRBV4-3 and TRBJ2-1, with TRBD2 as a possible D gene (5 bases). CDR3 size: 15 residues. V was trimmed by 1 base and J by 9 bases, leaving 16 bases between them. The V gene's germline CDR1 is LGHNA and CDR2 YSLEER. The CDR3: CASSQAPESSGEQFF. In DNA, the CDR3 is TGCGCCAGCAGCCAAGCCCCAGAGTCGAGCGGTGAGCAGTTCTTC.

The chain has TRBV14 and TRBJ2-1; D unresolved. Germline V gene data show CDR1 as SGHDN and CDR2 as FVKESK. Between the trimmed V and J ends, which lost 0 bases and 2 bases, there was a span of 11 bases. This CDR3 comprises 16 residues. The DNA for the CDR3 is TGTGCCAGCAGCCAAGAGGCCCCAACTACCTACAATGAGCAGTTCTTC. Its protein is CASSQEAPTTYNEQFF.

The gene calls are TRBV4-1 and TRBJ2-3, with 7 positions matching TRBD2. Germline lookup yields CDR1 MGHRA and CDR2 YSYEKL. Losses at the gene ends were 1 base for V and 3 bases for J; bases not matched to a gene: 10. This CDR3 is 17 amino acids long. The CDR3 loop reads CASSQVPSGIGTDTQYF. For the CDR3, the DNA is TGCGCCAGCAGCCAAGTTCCCAGCGGGATAGGAACAGATACGCAGTATTTT.

This chain connects TRBV11-3 to TRBJ2-1, with TRBD2 matching 7 bases. Germline loops: CDR1 SGHNT, CDR2 YENEEA. V dropped 1 base and J dropped 0; count of bases not matched to a gene: 6. The CDR3 runs 17 residues. This CDR3 is CASSLVFGGSSYNEQFF. The CDR3, as DNA: TGTGCCAGCAGCTTAGTGTTTGGCGGGAGCTCCTACAATGAGCAGTTCTTC.

The CDR3 DNA is TGTGCCAGCAGCCAAGATGGTAAGCCCACTGAAGCTTTCTTT. It is translated as CASSQDGKPTEAFF. The rearrangement joins TRBV3-1 to TRBJ1-1; D is undetermined. This CDR3 has 14 residues. V shed 0 bases and J shed 4 bases, with 9 bases lying between them. CDR1 LGHDT and CDR2 YNNKEL come from the germline V gene (reference sequence).

This clonotype was counted between two and nine times. This chain uses TRBV7-2 with TRBJ2-3, with 8 bases matching TRBD1. V lost 5 bases, J lost 7 bases, and 8 bases stayed unmatched. This CDR3 is 14 amino acids long. Germline V CDR1 and CDR2: SGHTA, FQGNSA. CDR3 sequence (DNA): TGTGCCAGCAGCGCCGGGGCAGGGGGCAATACGCAGTATTTT. This codes for CASSAGAGGNTQYF.

This clonotype was seen more than once but under ten times. The chain joins TRBV6-5 to TRBJ1-2; weak D call: TRBD1 (5 bases). The V end was cut by 2 bases, the J end by 5 bases, with 15 bases between. There are 15 residues in the CDR3. Germline V lookup: CDR1 MNHEY, CDR2 SVGAGI. The chain's CDR3 is CASSYPTRDPYGYTF. The CDR3 coding sequence is TGTGCCAGCAGTTACCCAACCAGGGACCCTTATGGCTACACCTTC.

This clonotype was seen at least ten times. This rearrangement joins TRBV7-2 to TRBJ2-3, with TRBD2 matching over 10 bases. The CDR3 spans 15 residues. CDR1 SGHTA and CDR2 FQGNSA come from the germline V gene. After removal of 5 bases from V and 0 bases from J, the junction contained 2 bases not matched to a gene. In nucleotides, the CDR3 is TGTGCCAGCAGCCCGGGACTAGCGAGCACAGATACGCAGTATTTT. It codes for CASSPGLASTDTQYF.

The rearrangement uses TRBV25-1 and TRBJ1-6; D is undetermined. The germline CDR1 and CDR2 sequences are MGHDK and SYGVNS. V gave up 3 bases and J gave up 11 bases, with 14 bases separating them. The CDR3 loop spans 14 amino acids. CDR3 coding DNA: TGTGCCAGCAGTGATTGGCGGGTCGGTACACCCCTCCACTTT. Its translation: CASSDWRVGTPLHF.

The table lists this clonotype with many counts. V is TRBV18 and J is TRBJ1-1, with D possibly matching TRBD1 (6 bases). Germline loops: CDR1 KGHSH, CDR2 LQKENI. Deletions cut 3 bases from V and 1 base from J, with 15 bases between. There are 16 residues in the CDR3. Here the CDR3 DNA reads TGTGCCAGCTCACCGGTACAGGGAGGGGAGAACACTGAAGCTTTCTTT. Residues: CASSPVQGGENTEAFF.

The V gene is TRBV10-1, the J gene TRBJ2-2, with TRBD2 matching 7 bases. Germline V gene sequence: CDR1 WNHNN, CDR2 SYGVQD (reference sequence). The V and J ends lost 2 bases and 3 bases, in that order; junction bases with no gene match: 3. The CDR3 covers 15 residues. The CDR3 reads CASSERAGDTGELFF. CDR3 coding DNA: TGCGCCAGCAGTGAGAGGGCGGGAGACACCGGGGAGCTGTTTTTT.

This clonotype showed up just a few times. The chain joins TRBV28 to TRBJ1-1; possibly TRBD1 for D (5 bases). The CDR3 spans 14 residues. Per the germline V gene, CDR1 is MDHEN and CDR2 is SYDVKM. V gave up 8 bases and J gave up 5 bases, with 18 bases separating them. The CDR3 loop reads CASLLRAPTTEAFF. CDR3 DNA sequence: TGTGCCAGCCTTCTCAGGGCGCCAACGACTGAAGCTTTCTTT.